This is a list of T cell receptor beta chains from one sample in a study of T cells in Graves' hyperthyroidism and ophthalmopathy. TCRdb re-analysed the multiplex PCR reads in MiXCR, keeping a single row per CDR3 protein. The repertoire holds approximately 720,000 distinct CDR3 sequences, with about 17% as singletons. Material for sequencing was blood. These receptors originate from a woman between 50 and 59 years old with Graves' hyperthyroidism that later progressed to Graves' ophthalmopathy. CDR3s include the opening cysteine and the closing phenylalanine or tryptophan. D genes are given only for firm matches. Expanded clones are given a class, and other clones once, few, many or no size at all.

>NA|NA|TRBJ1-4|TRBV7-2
TGTGCCAGCAGCTTAGCTGCAGGGGCCACTAATGAAAAACTGTTTTTT
CASSLAAGATNEKLFF
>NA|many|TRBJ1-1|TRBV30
TGTGCCTGGAGTCTTTCAGGGAACACTGAAGCTTTCTTT
CAWSLSGNTEAFF
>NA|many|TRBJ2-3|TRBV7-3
TGTGCCAGCAGCCCCTTCGGGGGCACAGATACGCAGTATTTT
CASSPFGGTDTQYF
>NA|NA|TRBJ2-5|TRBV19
TGTGCCAGTAGTAGTACAGGGCGAGCAGCACAAGAGACCCAGTACTTC
CASSSTGRAAQETQYF
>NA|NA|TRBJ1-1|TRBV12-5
TGTGCTAGTGGTTCTTATGACACTGAAGCTTTCTTT
CASGSYDTEAFF
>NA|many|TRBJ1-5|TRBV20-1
TGCAGTGCTAGTCCCCCGGGCAATCAGCCCCAGCATTTT
CSASPPGNQPQHF
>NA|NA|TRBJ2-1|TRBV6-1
TGTGCCAGCAGCCTGACCTTCGCGGGGACCCACAATGAGCAGTTCTTC
CASSLTFAGTHNEQFF
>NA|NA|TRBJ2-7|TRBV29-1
TGCAGCGTTGCCCGATTCGGGTCCTACGAGCAGTACTTC
CSVARFGSYEQYF
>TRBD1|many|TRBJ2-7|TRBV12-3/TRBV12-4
TGTGCCAGCAGTGTGTTATGGGACAGGGGGCGGTACGAGCAGTACTTC
CASSVLWDRGRYEQYF
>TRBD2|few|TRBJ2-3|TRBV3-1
TGTGCCGCCGGGACTAGCGGGCGAGATACGCAGTATTTT
CAAGTSGRDTQYF
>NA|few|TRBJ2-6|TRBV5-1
TGCGCCAGCAGCTTGGCCGGGTGGTATTCTGGGGCCAACGTCCTGACTTTC
CASSLAGWYSGANVLTF
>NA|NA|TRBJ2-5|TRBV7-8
TGTGCCAGCAGCTTAGAGATGAGCCAAGAGACCCAGTACTTC
CASSLEMSQETQYF
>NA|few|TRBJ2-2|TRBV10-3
TGTGCCATCAGTGATCAGGGAACAAGCACCGGGGAGCTGTTTTTT
CAISDQGTSTGELFF
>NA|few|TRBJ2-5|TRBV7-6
TGTGCCAGCAGCTTAGCGCCAGGACGGATTCAAGAGACCCAGTACTTC
CASSLAPGRIQETQYF
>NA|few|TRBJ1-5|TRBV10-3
TGTGCCATCAGTGAGTCCGTTAAGGATCAGCCCCAGCATTTT
CAISESVKDQPQHF
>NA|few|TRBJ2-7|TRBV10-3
TGTGCCATCAGGCAGACGGCAGGGTACGAGCAGTACTTC
CAIRQTAGYEQYF
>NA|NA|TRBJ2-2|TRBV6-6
TGTGCCAGCAGTTACTCAAGGGGTGACACCGGGGAGCTGTTTTTT
CASSYSRGDTGELFF
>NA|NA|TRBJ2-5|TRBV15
TGTGCCACCAGCAGCTTAGGGGAAAAAGAGACCCAGTACTTC
CATSSLGEKETQYF
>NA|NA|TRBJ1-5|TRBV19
TGTGCCAGTAGTCAACACCTTCAGCCCCAGCATTTT
CASSQHLQPQHF
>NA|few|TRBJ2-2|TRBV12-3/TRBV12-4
TGTGCCAGCAGTTTATGGCCCGCGGTTCTCATGAACACCGGGGAGCTGTTTTTT
CASSLWPAVLMNTGELFF
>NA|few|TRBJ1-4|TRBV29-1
TGCAGCGTTGACAGGGGAGGGGAAAAACTGTTTTTT
CSVDRGGEKLFF
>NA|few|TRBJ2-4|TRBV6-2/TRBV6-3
TGTGCCAGCAATCAAGACGAGAGAGCGATTCAGTACTTC
CASNQDERAIQYF
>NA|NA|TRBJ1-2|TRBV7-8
TGTGCCAGCAGCTTATCAGCAGGGCCGGACTATGGCTACACCTTC
CASSLSAGPDYGYTF
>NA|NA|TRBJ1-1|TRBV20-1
TGCAGGGAGAGTCAGGGGAGGACTGAAGCTTTCTTT
CRESQGRTEAFF
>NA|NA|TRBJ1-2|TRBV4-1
TGCGCCAGCAGCCAAGATTTGCCTAACTATGGCTACACCTTC
CASSQDLPNYGYTF
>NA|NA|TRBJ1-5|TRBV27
TGTGCCAGCAGTTTACAGGCCTCTGGGGAGCCCCAGCATTTT
CASSLQASGEPQHF
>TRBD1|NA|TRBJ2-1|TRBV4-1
TGCGCCAGCAGCGGAAGTGGTAGGACAGGTGACAATGAGCAGTTCTTC
CASSGSGRTGDNEQFF
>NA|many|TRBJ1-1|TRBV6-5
TGTGCCAGCAGTTACTCGCCACTACGCATGAACACTGAAGCTTTCTTT
CASSYSPLRMNTEAFF
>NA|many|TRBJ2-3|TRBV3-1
TGTGCCAGCAGCCAAGCTACTCGACGGGGAGACACAGATACGCAGTATTTT
CASSQATRRGDTDTQYF
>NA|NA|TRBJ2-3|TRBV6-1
TGTGCCGGCAGTGGCTCCGGGAGCACAGATACGCAGTATTTT
CAGSGSGSTDTQYF
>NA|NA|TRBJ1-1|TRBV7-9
TGTGCCAGCAGCTTAGAGGCATTGAACACTGAAGCTTTCTTT
CASSLEALNTEAFF
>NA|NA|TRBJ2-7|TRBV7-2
TGTGCCAGCAACCGGCGGGCGGGCGCCTACGAGCAGTACTTC
CASNRRAGAYEQYF
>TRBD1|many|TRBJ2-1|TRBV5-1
TGCGCCAGCAGCTCCTCTGGACAGGGTGTGAATGAGCAGTTCTTC
CASSSSGQGVNEQFF
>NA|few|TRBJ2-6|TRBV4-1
TGCGCCAGCAGCCAAGGACAGTGGAGCCTCTCTGGGGCCAACGTCCTGACTTTC
CASSQGQWSLSGANVLTF
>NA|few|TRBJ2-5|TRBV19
TGTGCCAGTAGTATATCTTGGGATCAAGAGACCCAGTACTTC
CASSISWDQETQYF
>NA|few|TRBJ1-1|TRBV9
TGTGCCAGCAGCGTAGATTGGACACAGAACACTGAAGCTTTCTTT
CASSVDWTQNTEAFF
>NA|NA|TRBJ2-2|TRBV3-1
TGTGCCAGCAGCGAAAATAAGGGCGGGGTCGCCCGTGTCACCGGGGAGCTGTTTTTT
CASSENKGGVARVTGELFF
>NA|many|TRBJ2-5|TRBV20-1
TGCAGTGCTAGCAGTGGGGGGGCGTTATTAAAGACCCAGTACTTC
CSASSGGALLKTQYF
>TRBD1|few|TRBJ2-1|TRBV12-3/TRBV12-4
TGTGCCAGCAGTTTCATTGGCAGGGGGAATGAGCAGTTCTTC
CASSFIGRGNEQFF
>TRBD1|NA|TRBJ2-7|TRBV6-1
TGTGCCAGCGGACCGACAGGGGCCCACGAGCAGTACTTC
CASGPTGAHEQYF
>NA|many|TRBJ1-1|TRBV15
TGTGCCACCAGCAGAGACTACAACACTGAAGCTTTCTTT
CATSRDYNTEAFF
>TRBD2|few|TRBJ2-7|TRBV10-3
TGTGCCGCCACCGGGGGGGTAGGCTACGAGCAGTACTTC
CAATGGVGYEQYF
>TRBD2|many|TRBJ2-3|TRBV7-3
TGTGCCAGCAGCTCGCTAGCGGGGGCAACAGATACGCAGTATTTT
CASSSLAGATDTQYF